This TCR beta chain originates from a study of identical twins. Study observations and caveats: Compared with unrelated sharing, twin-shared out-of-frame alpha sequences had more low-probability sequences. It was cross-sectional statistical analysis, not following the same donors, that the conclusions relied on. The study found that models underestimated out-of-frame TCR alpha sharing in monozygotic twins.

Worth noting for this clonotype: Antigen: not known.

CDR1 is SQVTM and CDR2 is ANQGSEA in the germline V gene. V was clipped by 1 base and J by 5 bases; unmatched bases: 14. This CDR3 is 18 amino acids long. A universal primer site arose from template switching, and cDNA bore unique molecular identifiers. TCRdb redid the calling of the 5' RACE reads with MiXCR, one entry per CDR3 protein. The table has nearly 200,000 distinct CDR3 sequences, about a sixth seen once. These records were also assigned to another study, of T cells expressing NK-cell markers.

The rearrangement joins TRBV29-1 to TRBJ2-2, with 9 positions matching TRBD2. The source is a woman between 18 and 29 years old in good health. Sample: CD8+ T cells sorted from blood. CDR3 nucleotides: TGCAGCGTTGAAGTGACTAGCGGCCCGACTAGAGAAACCGGGGAGCTGTTTTTT. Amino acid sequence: CSVEVTSGPTRETGELFF.